This entry describes one T cell receptor (beta chain). Produced via immunoSEQ multiplex PCR; TCRdb's table is partial and in-frame only. The table shows 150,000 to 180,000 clones, with approximately 85% occurring only once. These data belong to a study of blood T cell repertoires in COVID-19. V was shortened by 4 bases and J by 1 base, with 11 bases between the two germline ends. Germline V lookup: CDR1 MNHEY, CDR2 SVGEGT. This CDR3 has 15 residues. This sequence originates from a man in his 60s with COVID-19, enrolled during active disease. The specimen was peripheral blood. The chain uses TRBV6-2 or TRBV6-3 and TRBJ1-5; the D gene is possibly TRBD1 (5 bases). CDR3 in DNA: TGTGCCAGCAGTTCGACAGTGACGAGCAATCAGCCCCAGCATTTT. Amino acids: CASSSTVTSNQPQHF.